This T cell receptor beta chain comes out of a study of cytomegalovirus exposure and HLA in healthy donors. The CDR3 contains 15 residues. V was shortened by 2 bases and J by 6 bases, with 15 bases between the two germline ends. CDR1 and CDR2 from the germline V gene are SGHTA and FQGTGA. 60 Vbeta and 13 Jbeta primers were used in PCR. The assay was immunoSEQ multiplex PCR, and TCRdb's table has in-frame clones only and misses some. The sample carries some 140,000 clones, approximately 70% recorded once. The study, taken as a whole, reports: A later analysis found most CMV-associated TCR beta chains apparently HLA-restricted.

Comment on this clone: The antigen is undetermined.

The TCR comes from a human donor in good health. This chain joins TRBV7-3 and TRBJ2-3; tentatively, D is TRBD1 (5 bases). What was sequenced was PBMCs. CDR3 nucleotide sequence: TGTGCCAGCAGCTTAGGGGCGGCTACCGGGGATACGCAGTATTTT. Amino acid sequence: CASSLGAATGDTQYF.